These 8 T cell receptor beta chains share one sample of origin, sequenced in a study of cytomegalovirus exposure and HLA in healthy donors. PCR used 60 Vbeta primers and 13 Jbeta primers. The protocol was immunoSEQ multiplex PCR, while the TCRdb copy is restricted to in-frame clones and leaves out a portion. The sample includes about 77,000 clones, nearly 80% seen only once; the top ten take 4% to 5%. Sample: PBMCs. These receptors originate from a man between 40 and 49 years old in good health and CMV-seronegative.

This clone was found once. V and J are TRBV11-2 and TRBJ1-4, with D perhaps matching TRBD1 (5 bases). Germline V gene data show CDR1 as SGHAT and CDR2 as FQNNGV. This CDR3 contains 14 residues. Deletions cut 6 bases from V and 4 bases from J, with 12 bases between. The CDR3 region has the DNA TGTGCCAGCAGGAATACAGGTTATAATGAAAAACTGTTTTTT. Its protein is CASRNTGYNEKLFF.

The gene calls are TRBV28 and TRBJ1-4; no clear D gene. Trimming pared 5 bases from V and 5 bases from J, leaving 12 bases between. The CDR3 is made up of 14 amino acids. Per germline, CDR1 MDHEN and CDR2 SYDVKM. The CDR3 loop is CASSPGMTNEKLFF. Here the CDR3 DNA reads TGTGCCAGCAGTCCGGGGATGACCAATGAAAAACTGTTTTTT.

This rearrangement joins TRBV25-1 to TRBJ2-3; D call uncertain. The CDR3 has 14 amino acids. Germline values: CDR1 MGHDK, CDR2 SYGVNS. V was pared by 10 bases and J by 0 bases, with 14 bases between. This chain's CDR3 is CATTPRHSTDTQYF. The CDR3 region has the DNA TGTGCCACCACTCCGAGACATAGCACAGATACGCAGTATTTT. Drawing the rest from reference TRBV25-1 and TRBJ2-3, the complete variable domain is EADIYQTPRYLVIGTGKKITLECSQTMGHDKMYWYQQDPGMELHLIHYSYGVNSTEKGDLSSESTVSRIRTEHFPLTLESARPSHTSQYLCATTPRHSTDTQYFGPGTRLTVL.

CDR3 sequence reads: CATSRASGTYNEQFF. The CDR3 DNA reads TGTGCCACCAGCAGAGCGAGCGGAACCTACAATGAGCAGTTCTTC. This chain joins TRBV15 and TRBJ2-1; a weak D match, TRBD2 (5 bases). V lost 1 base to trimming and J lost 2 bases, with 9 bases between them. Germline assignment: CDR1 LNHNV and CDR2 YYDKDF (reference sequence). CDR3 length: 15 amino acids.

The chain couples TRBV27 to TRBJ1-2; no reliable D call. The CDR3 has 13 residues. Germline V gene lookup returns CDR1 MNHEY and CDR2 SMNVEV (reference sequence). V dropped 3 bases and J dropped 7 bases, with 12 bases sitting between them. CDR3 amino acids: CASSFRGSGGYTF. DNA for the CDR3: TGTGCCAGCAGTTTTAGAGGGTCCGGTGGCTACACCTTC.

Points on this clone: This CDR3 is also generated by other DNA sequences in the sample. The CDR3 coding sequence is TGTGCCAGCAGTCGAGCGAACACTGAAGCTTTCTTT. It encodes CASSRANTEAFF. This chain connects TRBV27 to TRBJ1-1; D not resolved. CDR1 is MNHEY and CDR2 is SMNVEV in the germline V gene (reference sequence). This CDR3 comprises 12 residues. V dropped 5 bases and J dropped 1 base, with 5 bases sitting between them.

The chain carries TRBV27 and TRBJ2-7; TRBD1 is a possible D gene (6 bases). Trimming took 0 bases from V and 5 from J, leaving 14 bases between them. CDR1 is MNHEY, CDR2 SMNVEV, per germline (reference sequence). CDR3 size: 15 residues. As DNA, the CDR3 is TGTGCCAGCAGTTTATCGATGGCAGGGGCCGACGAGCAGTACTTC. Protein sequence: CASSLSMAGADEQYF.

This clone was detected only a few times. The CDR3 sequence: CASSIGGTDGQYF. In DNA form, the CDR3 reads TGTGCCAGCAGCATAGGGGGGACAGACGGGCAGTACTTC. The gene calls are TRBV2 and TRBJ2-5; TRBD1 is a possible D gene (7 bases). V was pared by 6 bases and J by 11 bases, with 19 bases between. In germline, CDR1 is SNHLY, CDR2 FYNNEI. There are 13 residues in the CDR3.